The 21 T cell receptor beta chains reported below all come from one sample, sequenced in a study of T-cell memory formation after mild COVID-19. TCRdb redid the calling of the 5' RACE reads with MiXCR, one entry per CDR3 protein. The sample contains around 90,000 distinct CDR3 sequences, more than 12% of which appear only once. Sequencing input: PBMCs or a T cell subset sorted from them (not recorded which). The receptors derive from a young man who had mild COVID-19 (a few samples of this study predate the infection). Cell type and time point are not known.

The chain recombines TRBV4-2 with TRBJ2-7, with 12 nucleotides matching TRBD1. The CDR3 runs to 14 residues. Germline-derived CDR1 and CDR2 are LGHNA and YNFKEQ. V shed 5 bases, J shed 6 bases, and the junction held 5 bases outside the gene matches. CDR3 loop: CASSTRDRGPEQYF. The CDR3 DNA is TGTGCCAGCAGCACACGGGACAGGGGGCCCGAGCAGTACTTC.

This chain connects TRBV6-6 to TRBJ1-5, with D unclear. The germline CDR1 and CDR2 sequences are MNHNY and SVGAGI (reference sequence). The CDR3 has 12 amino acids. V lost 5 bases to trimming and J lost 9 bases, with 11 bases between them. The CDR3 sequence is CASSGPRGPQHF. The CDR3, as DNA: TGTGCCAGCAGTGGCCCCCGCGGGCCCCAGCATTTT.

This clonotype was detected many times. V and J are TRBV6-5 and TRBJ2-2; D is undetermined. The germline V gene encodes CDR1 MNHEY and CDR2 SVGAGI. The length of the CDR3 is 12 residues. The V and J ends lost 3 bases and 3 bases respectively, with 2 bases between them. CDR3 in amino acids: CASSYYTGELFF. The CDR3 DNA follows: TGTGCCAGCAGTTATTACACCGGGGAGCTGTTTTTT.

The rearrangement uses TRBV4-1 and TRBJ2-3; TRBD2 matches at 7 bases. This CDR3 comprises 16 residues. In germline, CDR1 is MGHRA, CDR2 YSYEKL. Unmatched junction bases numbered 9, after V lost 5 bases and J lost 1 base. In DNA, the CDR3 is TGCGCCAGCAGCTACTCGGAGAGCGGGGGCACAGATACGCAGTATTTT. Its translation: CASSYSESGGTDTQYF.

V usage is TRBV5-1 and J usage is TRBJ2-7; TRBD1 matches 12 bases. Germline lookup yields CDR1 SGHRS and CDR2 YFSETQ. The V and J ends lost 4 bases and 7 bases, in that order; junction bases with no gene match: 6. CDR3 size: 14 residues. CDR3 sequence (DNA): TGCGCCAGCAGCCCCGGGACAGGGGGCAGAGAGCAGTACTTC. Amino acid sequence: CASSPGTGGREQYF.

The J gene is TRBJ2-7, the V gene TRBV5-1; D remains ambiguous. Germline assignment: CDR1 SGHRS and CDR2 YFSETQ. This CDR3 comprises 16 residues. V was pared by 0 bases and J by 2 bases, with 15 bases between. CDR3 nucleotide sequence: TGCGCCAGCAGCTTGGAGGCAGCCACCTTAGCCTACGAGCAGTACTTC. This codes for CASSLEAATLAYEQYF. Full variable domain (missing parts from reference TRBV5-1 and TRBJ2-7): KAGVTQTPRYLIKTRGQQVTLSCSPISGHRSVSWYQQTPGQGLQFLFEYFSETQRNKGNFPGRFSGRQFSNSRSEMNVSTLELGDSALYLCASSLEAATLAYEQYFGPGTRLTVT.

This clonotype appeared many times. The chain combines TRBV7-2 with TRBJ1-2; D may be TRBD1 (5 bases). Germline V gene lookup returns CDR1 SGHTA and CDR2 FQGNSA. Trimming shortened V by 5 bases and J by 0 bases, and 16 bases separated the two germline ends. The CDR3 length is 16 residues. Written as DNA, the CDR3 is TGTGCCAGCAGCCCCCCTTGGGGCTCGACTAACTATGGCTACACCTTC. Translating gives CASSPPWGSTNYGYTF.

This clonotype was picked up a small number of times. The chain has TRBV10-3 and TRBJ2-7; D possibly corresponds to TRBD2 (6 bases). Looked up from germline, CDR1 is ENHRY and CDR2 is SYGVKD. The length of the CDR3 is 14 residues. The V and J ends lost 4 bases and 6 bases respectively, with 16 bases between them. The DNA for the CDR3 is TGTGCCATCAGTGGGGAGGAGATAGGTCTCGAGCAGTACGTC. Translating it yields CAISGEEIGLEQYV.

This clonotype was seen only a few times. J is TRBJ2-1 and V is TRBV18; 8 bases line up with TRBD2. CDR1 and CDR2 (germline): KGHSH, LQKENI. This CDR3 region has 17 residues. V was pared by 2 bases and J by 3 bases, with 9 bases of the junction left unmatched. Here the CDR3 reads CASSPGSGGGNYNEQFF. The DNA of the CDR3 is TGTGCCAGCTCACCAGGATCTGGCGGGGGGAACTACAATGAGCAGTTCTTC.

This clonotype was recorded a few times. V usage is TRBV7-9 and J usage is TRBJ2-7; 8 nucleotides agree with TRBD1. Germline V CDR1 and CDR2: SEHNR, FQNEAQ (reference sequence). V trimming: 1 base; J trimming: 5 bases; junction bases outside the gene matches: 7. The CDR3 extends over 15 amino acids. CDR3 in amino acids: CASSLGTGKSHEQYV. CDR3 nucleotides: TGTGCCAGCAGCTTAGGGACAGGGAAGTCTCACGAGCAGTACGTC.

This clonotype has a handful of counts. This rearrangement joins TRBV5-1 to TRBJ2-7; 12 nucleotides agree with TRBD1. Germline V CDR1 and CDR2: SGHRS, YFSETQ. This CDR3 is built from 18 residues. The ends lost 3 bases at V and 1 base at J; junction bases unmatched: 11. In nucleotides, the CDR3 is TGCGCCAGCAGCTGGGGACAGGGGGCAGAGATAAGGTCCTACGAGCAGTACTTC. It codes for CASSWGQGAEIRSYEQYF.

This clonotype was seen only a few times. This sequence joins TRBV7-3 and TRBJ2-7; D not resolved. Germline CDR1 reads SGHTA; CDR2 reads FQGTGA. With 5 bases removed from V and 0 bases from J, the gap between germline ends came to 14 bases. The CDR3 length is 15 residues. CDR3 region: CASSLEVGISYEQYF. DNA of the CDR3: TGTGCCAGCAGCCTAGAAGTCGGTATCTCCTACGAGCAGTACTTC.

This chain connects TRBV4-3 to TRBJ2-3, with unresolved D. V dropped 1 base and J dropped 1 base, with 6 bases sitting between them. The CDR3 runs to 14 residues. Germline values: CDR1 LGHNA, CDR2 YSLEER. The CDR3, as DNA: TGCGCCAGCAGCCAAGGAAGACGCACAGATACGCAGTATTTT. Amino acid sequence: CASSQGRRTDTQYF.

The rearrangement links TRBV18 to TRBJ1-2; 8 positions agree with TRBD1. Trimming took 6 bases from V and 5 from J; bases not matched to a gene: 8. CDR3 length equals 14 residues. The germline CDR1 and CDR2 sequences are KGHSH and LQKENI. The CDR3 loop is CASSSLGQGYGYTF. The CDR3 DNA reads TGTGCCAGCTCCTCCCTTGGACAGGGATATGGCTACACCTTC. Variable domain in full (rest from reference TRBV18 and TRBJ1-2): NAGVMQNPRHLVRRRGQEARLRCSPMKGHSHVYWYRQLPEEGLKFMVYLQKENIIDESGMPKERFSAEFPKEGPSILRIQQVVRGDSAAYFCASSSLGQGYGYTFGSGTRLTVV.

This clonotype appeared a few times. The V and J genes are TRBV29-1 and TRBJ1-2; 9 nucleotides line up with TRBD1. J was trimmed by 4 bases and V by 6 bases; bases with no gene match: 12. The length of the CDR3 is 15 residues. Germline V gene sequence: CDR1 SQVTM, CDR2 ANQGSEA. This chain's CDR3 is CSVGGQGPVLYGYTF. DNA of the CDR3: TGCAGCGTGGGTGGACAGGGGCCCGTCCTCTATGGCTACACCTTC.

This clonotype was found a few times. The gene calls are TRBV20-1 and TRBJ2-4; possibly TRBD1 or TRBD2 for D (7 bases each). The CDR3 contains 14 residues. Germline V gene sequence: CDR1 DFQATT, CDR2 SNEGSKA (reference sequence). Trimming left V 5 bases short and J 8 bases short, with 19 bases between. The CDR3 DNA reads TGCAGTGCTGGGCCCGATCCAGGGGGGGACATTCAGTACTTC. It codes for CSAGPDPGGDIQYF.

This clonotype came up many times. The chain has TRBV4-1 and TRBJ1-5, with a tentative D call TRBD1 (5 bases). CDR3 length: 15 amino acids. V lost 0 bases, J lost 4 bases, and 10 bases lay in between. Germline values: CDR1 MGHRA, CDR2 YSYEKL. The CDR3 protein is CASSQDLGTNQPQHF. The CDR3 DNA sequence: TGCGCCAGCAGCCAAGATCTGGGGACTAATCAGCCCCAGCATTTT.

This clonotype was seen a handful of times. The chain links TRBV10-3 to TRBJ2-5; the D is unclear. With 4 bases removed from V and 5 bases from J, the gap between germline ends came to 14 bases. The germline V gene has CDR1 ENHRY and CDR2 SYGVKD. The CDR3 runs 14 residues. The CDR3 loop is CAISASGHGETQYF. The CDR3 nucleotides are TGTGCCATCAGTGCGTCGGGCCACGGGGAGACCCAGTACTTC.

This CDR3 is CASSRPGGGADTQYF. Written as DNA, the CDR3 is TGTGCCAGCAGCCGCCCGGGGGGCGGGGCAGATACGCAGTATTTT. The chain combines TRBV7-9 with TRBJ2-3, with D tentatively TRBD2 (7 bases). The ends were cut back, 5 bases at V and 4 bases at J, with 16 bases in the middle. The CDR3 loop spans 15 amino acids. The germline V gene encodes CDR1 SEHNR and CDR2 FQNEAQ (reference sequence).

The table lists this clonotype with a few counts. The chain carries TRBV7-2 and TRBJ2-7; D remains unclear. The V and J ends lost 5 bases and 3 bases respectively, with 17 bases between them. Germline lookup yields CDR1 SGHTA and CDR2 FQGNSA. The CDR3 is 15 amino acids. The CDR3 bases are TGTGCCAGCAGCCCATCAGGATTCAAGGGCTACGAGCAGTACTTC. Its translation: CASSPSGFKGYEQYF.

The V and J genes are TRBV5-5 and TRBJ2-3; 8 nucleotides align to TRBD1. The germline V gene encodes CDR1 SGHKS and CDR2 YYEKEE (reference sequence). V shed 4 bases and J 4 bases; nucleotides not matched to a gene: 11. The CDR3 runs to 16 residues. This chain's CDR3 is CASSHGQGYFPDTQYF. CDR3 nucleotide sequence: TGTGCCAGCAGCCACGGACAGGGTTATTTCCCAGATACGCAGTATTTT.